Listed below are T cell receptor beta chains from one sample, sequenced in a study of blood T cells in healthy people across ages. TCRdb processed the 5' RACE reads anew with MiXCR; each CDR3 protein has one entry. Of about 1.1 million distinct CDR3 sequences listed, less than 45% were seen once; the top ten hold less than 15%. Source material: blood. These receptors were taken from a man aged 18 to 30 in good health. Each CDR3 is given with its conserved first and last residue. The order of the fields is V gene, D gene, clone size, J gene, CDR3 protein, CDR3 DNA. The D gene is left open where the match is weak. Rows give clone size only sometimes, using once, few, many, or a class for an expanded clone.

TRBV20-1,TRBD1,.,TRBJ2-7,CSADTGTGFSEQYF,TGCAGTGCTGACACGGGGACAGGCTTTTCCGAGCAGTACTTC
TRBV25-1,TRBD1,.,TRBJ1-2,CASSERGQRYGYTF,TGTGCCAGCAGTGAACGGGGACAGCGTTATGGCTACACCTTC
TRBV28,.,.,TRBJ2-3,CASSLIGGSSTDTQYF,TGTGCCAGCAGTTTAATCGGGGGCTCTAGCACAGATACGCAGTATTTT
TRBV4-3,.,.,TRBJ1-2,CASSQGEGGNTF,TGCGCCAGCAGCCAAGGAGAGGGGGGAAACACCTTC
TRBV3-1,TRBD1,.,TRBJ1-2,CASSWDRENYGYTF,TGTGCCAGCAGCTGGGACAGGGAAAACTATGGCTACACCTTC
TRBV29-1,TRBD1,many,TRBJ1-2,CSVAAETGTYGYTF,TGCAGCGTTGCGGCCGAGACAGGGACCTATGGCTACACCTTC
TRBV19,.,few,TRBJ2-1,CATGGGFGVLNEQFF,TGTGCCACCGGTGGGGGGTTTGGGGTTTTGAATGAGCAGTTCTTC
TRBV7-8,.,.,TRBJ2-2,CASSLEQITGELFF,TGTGCCAGCAGCTTAGAACAGATCACCGGGGAGCTGTTTTTT
TRBV11-2,.,few,TRBJ1-2,CASSLVLAGYGYTF,TGTGCCAGCAGCTTAGTCTTGGCTGGCTATGGCTACACCTTC
TRBV20-1,TRBD1,.,TRBJ1-5,CSGRQGEVSNQPQHF,TGCAGTGGCAGACAGGGGGAAGTTAGCAATCAGCCCCAGCATTTT
TRBV29-1,TRBD1,few,TRBJ2-5,CSALKIGTGQETQYF,TGCAGCGCTTTGAAGATAGGGACAGGTCAAGAGACCCAGTACTTC
TRBV20-1,TRBD1,few,TRBJ2-1,CSALTGTSSYNEQFF,TGCAGTGCACTGACAGGGACAAGCTCCTACAATGAGCAGTTCTTC
TRBV10-3,TRBD1,.,TRBJ2-3,CAISESQGQGATDTQYF,TGTGCCATCAGTGAGTCTCAGGGACAGGGGGCAACAGATACGCAGTATTTT
TRBV20-1,.,few,TRBJ1-2,CSARVSGAPTIGYTF,TGCAGTGCTAGAGTTTCAGGGGCCCCTACTATTGGCTACACCTTC
TRBV27,.,few,TRBJ2-3,CATLDSQRTQYF,TGTGCCACCCTCGATTCCCAGAGGACGCAGTATTTT
TRBV20-1,.,few,TRBJ2-7,CSAGGYEQYF,TGCAGTGCCGGGGGTTACGAGCAGTACTTC
TRBV12-5,.,.,TRBJ1-5,CASGLDRSQPQHF,TGTGCTAGTGGTTTGGACAGGTCTCAGCCCCAGCATTTT
TRBV6-2/TRBV6-3,.,.,TRBJ2-1,CASMPGTGGYNEQFF,TGTGCCAGCATGCCTGGGACTGGCGGATACAATGAGCAGTTCTTC
TRBV18,TRBD2,.,TRBJ2-3,CASSPSGIDTQYF,TGTGCCAGCTCCCCTAGCGGGATAGATACGCAGTATTTT
TRBV6-2/TRBV6-3,.,many,TRBJ2-5,CASSSIGGTSQYF,TGTGCCAGCAGTTCGATCGGGGGAACGTCCCAGTACTTC
TRBV2,TRBD1,few,TRBJ1-2,CASRGTVSTYGYTF,TGTGCCAGCAGGGGGACAGTGTCCACCTATGGCTACACCTTC
TRBV29-1,.,.,TRBJ1-5,CSVVSGTTHQPQHF,TGCAGCGTTGTGTCCGGGACCACTCATCAGCCCCAGCATTTT
TRBV20-1,.,.,TRBJ1-5,CSARVPRSNQPQHF,TGCAGTGCTAGAGTCCCCAGGAGCAATCAGCCCCAGCATTTT
TRBV12-3/TRBV12-4,.,.,TRBJ2-3,CASSLSVGADVQYF,TGTGCCAGCAGTCTCTCCGTGGGGGCAGATGTGCAGTATTTT
TRBV12-5,.,.,TRBJ2-3,CASGDSRGDTQYF,TGTGCTAGTGGTGACAGCAGGGGAGATACGCAGTATTTT
TRBV20-1,TRBD2,.,TRBJ2-3,CSAPWTSGGGDTQYF,TGCAGTGCACCTTGGACTAGCGGGGGAGGAGATACGCAGTATTTT
TRBV5-1,.,.,TRBJ2-5,CASSWPESGTEQYF,TGCGCCAGCAGCTGGCCGGAGTCGGGAACTGAGCAGTACTTC
TRBV21-1,.,.,TRBJ1-5,CASSDNRGANLNQPQHF,TGTGCCAGCAGCGATAACAGGGGCGCTAACCTCAATCAGCCCCAGCATTTT
TRBV10-3,.,many,TRBJ2-7,CAISELYEQYF,TGTGCCATCAGTGAGCTCTACGAGCAGTACTTC
TRBV27,TRBD1,few,TRBJ1-2,CASSGDRGPNNYGYTF,TGTGCCAGCAGTGGAGACAGGGGACCTAACAACTATGGCTACACCTTC
TRBV3-1,.,few,TRBJ2-2,CASSQGQINTGELFF,TGTGCCAGCAGCCAAGGACAGATTAACACCGGGGAGCTGTTTTTT
TRBV6-2/TRBV6-3,TRBD2,.,TRBJ2-1,CASDPHGGNSYNEQFF,TGTGCCAGCGATCCTCACGGGGGGAACTCCTACAATGAGCAGTTCTTC
TRBV29-1,.,.,TRBJ1-1,CSGSPDMNTEAFF,TGCAGCGGCTCCCCAGATATGAACACTGAAGCTTTCTTT
TRBV14,.,few,TRBJ1-6,CASSPGVMDSPLHF,TGTGCCAGTAGCCCAGGGGTTATGGATTCACCCCTCCACTTT
TRBV24-1,TRBD1,.,TRBJ2-2,CATSDSTPGGPTGELFF,TGTGCCACCAGTGATTCCACCCCAGGGGGCCCCACCGGGGAGCTGTTTTTT
TRBV6-1,.,few,TRBJ2-7,CASSEAGRGYHEQYF,TGTGCCAGCAGTGAAGCGGGAAGGGGGTACCACGAGCAGTACTTC
TRBV7-8,TRBD1,.,TRBJ1-6,CASSRDRISYNSPLHF,TGTGCCAGCAGCCGGGACAGAATCTCCTATAATTCACCCCTCCACTTT
TRBV29-1,.,few,TRBJ1-1,CSVTPRVWGENTEAFF,TGCAGCGTTACTCCGAGGGTTTGGGGCGAGAACACTGAAGCTTTCTTT
TRBV12-5,.,.,TRBJ2-1,CASGQGREQFF,TGTGCTAGTGGCCAAGGCCGTGAGCAGTTCTTC
TRBV10-3,.,.,TRBJ2-1,CAISSGLVNEQFF,TGTGCCATCAGCTCGGGACTGGTGAATGAGCAGTTCTTC
TRBV12-5,.,few,TRBJ2-3,CASGFSSPEYF,TGTGCTAGTGGTTTCTCCTCTCCGGAGTATTTT
TRBV7-7,TRBD1,few,TRBJ2-1,CASSLDGTGNEQFF,TGTGCTAGCAGCTTAGATGGGACAGGCAATGAGCAGTTCTTC
TRBV20-1,.,.,TRBJ1-1,CSASRPGDTEAFF,TGCAGTGCTTCCCGACCTGGGGACACTGAAGCTTTCTTT
TRBV7-2,TRBD1,few,TRBJ2-7,CASSLSGQTYEQYF,TGTGCCAGCAGCTTATCGGGACAGACTTACGAGCAGTACTTC
TRBV12-3/TRBV12-4,.,.,TRBJ2-7,CASSSNRVGEQYF,TGTGCCAGCAGCTCCAACAGGGTCGGCGAGCAGTACTTC
TRBV5-1,.,.,TRBJ1-5,CASAPGDSNQPQHF,TGCGCCAGCGCCCCCGGTGATAGCAATCAGCCCCAGCATTTT
TRBV6-5,.,.,TRBJ2-7,CASKRNREYF,TGTGCCAGCAAGAGGAATAGGGAGTACTTC
TRBV9,TRBD1,.,TRBJ2-7,CASSVAGGIHNEQYF,TGTGCCAGCAGCGTTGCAGGGGGCATCCACAATGAGCAGTACTTC
TRBV29-1,.,.,TRBJ2-1,CSVGGENEQFF,TGCAGCGTTGGAGGGGAGAATGAGCAGTTCTTC